These 3 T cell receptor beta chains share one sample of origin, sequenced in a study of CD8 T cells in Susac syndrome (dated by TCRdb to the late 2010s). Libraries came from the immunoSEQ multiplex PCR assay. RNA was extracted using the RNeasy kit, and about 0.45 to 1 ug of the RNA was reverse transcribed with random hexamers. TCRdb reran the public reads through fastp at Q25 and MiXCR, keeping productive beta chains. Under each unique CDR3 protein, matching rows form one entry showing the most common genes and DNA. Within this sample are about 150,000 distinct CDR3 sequences, with around 95% of them counted one time only. About 0.15% of the sample comes from the top ten. The sequenced sample consisted of CD8+ T cells from PBMCs. The source of these receptors is a human donor with multiple sclerosis.

The chain uses TRBV15 and TRBJ2-7, with TRBD1 matching 10 bases. The CDR3 totals 17 residues. Per germline, CDR1 LNHNV and CDR2 YYDKDF (reference sequence). The trim removed 5 bases at V and 6 bases at J, leaving 16 bases unmatched. CDR3 protein: CATSLIPAGTGEGEQYF. As DNA, the CDR3 is TGTGCCACCAGCTTAATTCCCGCTGGGACAGGGGAGGGCGAGCAGTACTTC. The full variable domain, with the rest looked up from reference TRBV15 and TRBJ2-7, is DAMVIQNPRYQVTQFGKPVTLSCSQTLNHNVMYWYQQKSSQAPKLLFHYYDKDFNNEADTPDNFQSRRPNTSFCFLDIRSPGLGDTAMYLCATSLIPAGTGEGEQYFGPGTRLTVT.

The V gene is TRBV30, the J gene TRBJ2-1; D ambiguous. Per the germline V gene, CDR1 is GTSNPN and CDR2 is SVGIG (reference sequence). V was cut by 4 bases and J by 3 bases, with 7 bases left in between. This CDR3 contains 12 residues. The DNA of the CDR3 is TGTGCCTGGAACCTTATCTACAATGAGCAGTTCTTC. Translating it yields CAWNLIYNEQFF.

There are a few counts of this clonotype. The V gene is TRBV9, the J gene TRBJ2-1, with D possibly TRBD1 on 5 matching bases. The length of the CDR3 is 15 residues. The germline gives CDR1 SGDLS, CDR2 YYNGEE. Deletions cut 3 bases from V and 0 bases from J, with 10 bases between. CDR3 sequence: CASSEGRGSYNEQFF. The CDR3 nucleotides are TGTGCCAGCAGCGAGGGGCGAGGCTCCTACAATGAGCAGTTCTTC. Full variable domain (remainder filled in from reference TRBV9 and TRBJ2-1): DSGVTQTPKHLITATGQRVTLRCSPRSGDLSVYWYQQSLDQGLQFLIQYYNGEERAKGNILERFSAQQFPDLHSELNLSSLELGDSALYFCASSEGRGSYNEQFFGPGTRLTVL.